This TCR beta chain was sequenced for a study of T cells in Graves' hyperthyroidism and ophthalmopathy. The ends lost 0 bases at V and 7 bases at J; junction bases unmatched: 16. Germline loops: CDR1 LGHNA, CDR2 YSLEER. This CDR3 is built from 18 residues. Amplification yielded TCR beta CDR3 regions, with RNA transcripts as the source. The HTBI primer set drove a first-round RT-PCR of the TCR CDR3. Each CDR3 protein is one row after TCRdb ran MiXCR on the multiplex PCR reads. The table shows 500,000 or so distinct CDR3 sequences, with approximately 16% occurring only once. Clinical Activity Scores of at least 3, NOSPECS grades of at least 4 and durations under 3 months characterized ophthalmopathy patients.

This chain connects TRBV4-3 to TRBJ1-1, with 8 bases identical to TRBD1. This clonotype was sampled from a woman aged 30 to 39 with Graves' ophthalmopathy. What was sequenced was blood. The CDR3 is CASSQEFGQGASRREAFF. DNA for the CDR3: TGCGCCAGCAGCCAAGAATTCGGCCAGGGGGCTTCGAGGCGTGAAGCTTTCTTT.